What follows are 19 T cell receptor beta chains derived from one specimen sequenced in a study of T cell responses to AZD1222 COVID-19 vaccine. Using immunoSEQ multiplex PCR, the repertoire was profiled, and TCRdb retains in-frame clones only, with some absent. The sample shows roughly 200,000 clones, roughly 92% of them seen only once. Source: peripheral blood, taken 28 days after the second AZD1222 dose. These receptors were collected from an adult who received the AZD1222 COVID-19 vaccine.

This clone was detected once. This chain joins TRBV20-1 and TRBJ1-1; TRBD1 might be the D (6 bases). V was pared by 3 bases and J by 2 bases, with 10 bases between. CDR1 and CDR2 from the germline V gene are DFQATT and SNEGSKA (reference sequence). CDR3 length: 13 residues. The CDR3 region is CSASGDTNTEAFF. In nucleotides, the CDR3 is TGCAGTGCTAGTGGGGACACCAACACTGAAGCTTTCTTT.

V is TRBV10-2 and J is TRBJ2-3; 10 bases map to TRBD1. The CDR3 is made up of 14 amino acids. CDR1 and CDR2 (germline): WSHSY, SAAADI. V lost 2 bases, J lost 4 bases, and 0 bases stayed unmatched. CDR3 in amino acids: CASSEDRGPDTQYF. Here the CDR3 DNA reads TGCGCCAGCAGTGAGGACAGGGGGCCAGATACGCAGTATTTT.

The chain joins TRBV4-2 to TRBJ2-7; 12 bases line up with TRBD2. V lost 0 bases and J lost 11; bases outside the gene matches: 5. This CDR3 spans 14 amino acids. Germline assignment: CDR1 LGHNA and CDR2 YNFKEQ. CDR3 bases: TGTGCCAGCAGCCAAGATAAAGGACTAGCGGGAAAGTACTTC. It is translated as CASSQDKGLAGKYF.

The CDR3 reads CASSPRGTLNTEAFF. The CDR3 DNA sequence: TGTGCCAGCAGCCCCAGGGGCACTCTGAACACTGAAGCTTTCTTT. This sequence joins TRBV11-1 and TRBJ1-1; maybe TRBD1 (6 bases). Trimming pared 5 bases from V and 0 bases from J, leaving 13 bases between. The germline gives CDR1 SGHAT, CDR2 FQDESV (reference sequence). The CDR3 covers 15 residues. Drawing the rest from reference TRBV11-1 and TRBJ1-1, the complete variable domain is EAEVAQSPRYKITEKSQAVAFWCDPISGHATLYWYRQILGQGPELLVQFQDESVVDDSQLPKDRFSAERLKGVDSTLKIQPAELGDSAMYLCASSPRGTLNTEAFFGQGTRLTVV.

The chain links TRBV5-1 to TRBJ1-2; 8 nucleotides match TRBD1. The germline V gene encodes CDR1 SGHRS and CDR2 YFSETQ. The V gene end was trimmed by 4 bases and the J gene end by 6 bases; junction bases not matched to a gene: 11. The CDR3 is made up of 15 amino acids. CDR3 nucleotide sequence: TGCGCCAGCAGCGGGCAGGGACAGGCGTTAGATGGCTACACCTTC. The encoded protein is CASSGQGQALDGYTF. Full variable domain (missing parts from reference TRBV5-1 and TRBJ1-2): KAGVTQTPRYLIKTRGQQVTLSCSPISGHRSVSWYQQTPGQGLQFLFEYFSETQRNKGNFPGRFSGRQFSNSRSEMNVSTLELGDSALYLCASSGQGQALDGYTFGSGTRLTVV.

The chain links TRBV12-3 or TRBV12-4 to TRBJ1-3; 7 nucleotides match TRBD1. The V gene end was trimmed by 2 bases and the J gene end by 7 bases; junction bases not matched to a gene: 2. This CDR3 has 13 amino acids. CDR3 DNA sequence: TGTGCCAGCAGTTTACTACAGGGGAACACCATATATTTT. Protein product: CASSLLQGNTIYF.

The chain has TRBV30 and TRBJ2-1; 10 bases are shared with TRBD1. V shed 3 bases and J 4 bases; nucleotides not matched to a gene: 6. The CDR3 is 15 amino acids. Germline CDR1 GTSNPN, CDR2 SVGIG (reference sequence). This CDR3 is CAWSGDRGLYNEQFF. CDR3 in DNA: TGTGCCTGGAGCGGGGACAGGGGACTTTACAATGAGCAGTTCTTC.

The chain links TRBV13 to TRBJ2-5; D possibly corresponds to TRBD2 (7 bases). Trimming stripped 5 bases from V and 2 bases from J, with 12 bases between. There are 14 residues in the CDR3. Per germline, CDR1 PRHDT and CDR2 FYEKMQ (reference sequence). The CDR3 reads CASSGRGRQETQYF. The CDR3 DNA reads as TGTGCCAGCAGCGGGAGGGGGAGGCAAGAGACCCAGTACTTC.

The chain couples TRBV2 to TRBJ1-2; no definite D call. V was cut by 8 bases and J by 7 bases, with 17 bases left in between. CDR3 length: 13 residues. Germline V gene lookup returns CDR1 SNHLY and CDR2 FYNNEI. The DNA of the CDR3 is TGTGCCAGCCGCCCAGAGCCTCTATCTGGCTACACCTTC. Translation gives CASRPEPLSGYTF.

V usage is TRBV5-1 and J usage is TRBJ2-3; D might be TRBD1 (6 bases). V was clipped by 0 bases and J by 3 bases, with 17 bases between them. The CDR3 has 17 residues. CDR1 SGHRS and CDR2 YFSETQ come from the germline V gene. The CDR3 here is CASSLGTRQAWTDTQYF. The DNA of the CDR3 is TGCGCCAGCAGCTTGGGGACCCGACAGGCGTGGACAGATACGCAGTATTTT.

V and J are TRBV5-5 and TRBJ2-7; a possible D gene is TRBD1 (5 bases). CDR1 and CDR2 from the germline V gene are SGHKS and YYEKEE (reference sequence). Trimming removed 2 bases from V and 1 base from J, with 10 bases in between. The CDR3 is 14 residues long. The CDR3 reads CASSFDGHSYEQYF. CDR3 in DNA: TGTGCCAGCAGCTTTGACGGACATTCCTACGAGCAGTACTTC.

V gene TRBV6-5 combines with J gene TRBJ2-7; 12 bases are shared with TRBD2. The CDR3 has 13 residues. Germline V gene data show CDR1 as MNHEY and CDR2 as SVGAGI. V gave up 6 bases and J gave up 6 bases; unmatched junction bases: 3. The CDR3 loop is CASSETSGSEQYF. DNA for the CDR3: TGTGCCAGCAGCGAGACTAGCGGGAGCGAGCAGTACTTC.

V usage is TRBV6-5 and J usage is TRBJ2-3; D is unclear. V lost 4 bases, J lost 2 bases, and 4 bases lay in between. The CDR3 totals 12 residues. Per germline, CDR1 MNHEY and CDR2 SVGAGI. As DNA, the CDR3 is TGTGCCAGCAGTTTATTCACAGATACGCAGTATTTT. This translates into CASSLFTDTQYF.

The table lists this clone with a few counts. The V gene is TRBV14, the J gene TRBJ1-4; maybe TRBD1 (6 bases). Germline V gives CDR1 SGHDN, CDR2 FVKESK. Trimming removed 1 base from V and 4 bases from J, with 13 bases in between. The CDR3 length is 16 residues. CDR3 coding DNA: TGTGCCAGCAGCCAAGGGTGGACAGCGTTTAATGAAAAACTGTTTTTT. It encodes CASSQGWTAFNEKLFF.

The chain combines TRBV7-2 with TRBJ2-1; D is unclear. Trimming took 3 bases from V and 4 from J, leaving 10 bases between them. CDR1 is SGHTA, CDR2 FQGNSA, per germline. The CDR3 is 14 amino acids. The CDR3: CASSFPDGYNEQFF. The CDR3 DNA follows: TGTGCCAGCAGCTTTCCCGACGGTTACAATGAGCAGTTCTTC.

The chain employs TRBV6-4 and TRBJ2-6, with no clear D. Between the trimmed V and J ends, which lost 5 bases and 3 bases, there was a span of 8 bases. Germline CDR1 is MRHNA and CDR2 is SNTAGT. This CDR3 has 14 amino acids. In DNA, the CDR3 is TGTGCCAGCAGTTCCGGGTATGGGGCCAACGTCCTGACTTTC. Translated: CASSSGYGANVLTF.

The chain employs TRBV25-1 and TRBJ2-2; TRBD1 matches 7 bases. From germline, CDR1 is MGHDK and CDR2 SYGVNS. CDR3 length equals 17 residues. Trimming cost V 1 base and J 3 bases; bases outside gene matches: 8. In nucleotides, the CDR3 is TGTGCCAGCAGTGAATTCCGGACAGGCCTGGACACCGGGGAGCTGTTTTTT. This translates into CASSEFRTGLDTGELFF.

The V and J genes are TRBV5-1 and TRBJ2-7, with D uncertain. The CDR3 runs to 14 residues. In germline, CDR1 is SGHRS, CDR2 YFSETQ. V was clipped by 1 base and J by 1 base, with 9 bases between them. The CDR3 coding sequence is TGCGCCAGCAGCTTGATAGTCTCATCCTACGAGCAGTACTTC. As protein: CASSLIVSSYEQYF. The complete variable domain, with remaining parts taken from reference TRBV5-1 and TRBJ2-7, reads KAGVTQTPRYLIKTRGQQVTLSCSPISGHRSVSWYQQTPGQGLQFLFEYFSETQRNKGNFPGRFSGRQFSNSRSEMNVSTLELGDSALYLCASSLIVSSYEQYFGPGTRLTVT.

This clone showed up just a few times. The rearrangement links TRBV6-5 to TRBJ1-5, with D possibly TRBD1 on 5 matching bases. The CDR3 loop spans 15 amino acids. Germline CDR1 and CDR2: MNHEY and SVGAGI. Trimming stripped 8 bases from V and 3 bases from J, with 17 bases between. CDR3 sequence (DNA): TGTGCCAGCCTTCACCCGGGGGTAATCAATCAGCCCCAGCATTTT. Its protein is CASLHPGVINQPQHF.